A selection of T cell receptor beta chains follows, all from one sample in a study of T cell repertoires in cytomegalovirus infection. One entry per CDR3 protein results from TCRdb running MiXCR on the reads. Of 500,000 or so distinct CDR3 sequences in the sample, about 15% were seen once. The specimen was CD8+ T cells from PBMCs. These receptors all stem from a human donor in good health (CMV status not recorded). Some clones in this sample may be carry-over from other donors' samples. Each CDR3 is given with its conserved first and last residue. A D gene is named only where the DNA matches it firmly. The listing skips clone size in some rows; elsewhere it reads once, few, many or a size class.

CATSSGQGRRQADTQYF,TGTGCCACCAGCAGTGGACAGGGTAGGCGTCAGGCAGATACGCAGTATTTT,TRBD1,TRBJ2-3,few,TRBV15
CASSLSFGTLYNEQFF,TGTGCCAGCAGCTTATCCTTTGGGACACTCTACAATGAGCAGTTCTTC,.,TRBJ2-1,.,TRBV7-3
CASSLVPEGSHEQFF,TGTGCCAGCAGCTTGGTCCCCGAGGGGTCCCATGAGCAGTTCTTC,.,TRBJ2-1,many,TRBV7-8
CASSQTGSYGYTF,TGTGCCAGCAGTCAGACAGGGTCCTATGGCTACACCTTC,TRBD1,TRBJ1-2,few,TRBV27
CASSLVSGDGEQYF,TGTGCCAGCAGCTTAGTTTCCGGGGACGGCGAGCAGTACTTC,.,TRBJ2-7,.,TRBV7-2
CSATGGAIETQYF,TGCAGTGCTACAGGGGGCGCGATAGAGACCCAGTACTTC,TRBD1,TRBJ2-5,.,TRBV20-1
CASSAAGTSGNEQFF,TGTGCCAGCAGCGCCGCCGGGACTAGCGGAAATGAGCAGTTCTTC,TRBD2,TRBJ2-1,few,TRBV5-4
CASGFATGQLRETQYF,TGTGCTAGTGGTTTCGCGACGGGACAGTTACGTGAGACCCAGTACTTC,TRBD1,TRBJ2-5,many,TRBV12-5
CASSVLGGRQPQHF,TGTGCCAGCAGCGTACTAGGGGGTCGGCAGCCCCAGCATTTT,.,TRBJ1-5,few,TRBV9
CASSDRQGGGYTF,TGTGCCAGCAGTGACCGACAGGGTGGAGGCTACACCTTC,TRBD1,TRBJ1-2,.,TRBV6-6
CSATLGGDRGNEQFF,TGCAGTGCTACTCTCGGTGGGGACAGGGGAAATGAGCAGTTCTTC,TRBD1,TRBJ2-1,many,TRBV20-1
CASSPRGTGNQPQHF,TGTGCCAGCAGCCCCCGGGGGACGGGCAATCAGCCCCAGCATTTT,.,TRBJ1-5,many,TRBV7-9
CASSSNSWFRDAAFF,TGCGCCAGCAGCTCAAACAGTTGGTTTCGGGACGCGGCTTTCTTT,.,TRBJ1-1,.,TRBV5-1
CASSDSGTGVAYNEQFF,TGTGCCAGCAGTGACTCCGGGACAGGGGTGGCCTACAATGAGCAGTTCTTC,TRBD1,TRBJ2-1,.,TRBV6-1
CASSSGQGDLDF,TGCGCCAGCAGTTCTGGACAGGGTGATTTAGATTTT,TRBD1,TRBJ2-3,few,TRBV5-1
CASSTSSGGGAKNIQYF,TGTGCCAGCAGTACCTCTTCGGGGGGGGGAGCCAAAAACATTCAGTACTTC,TRBD2,TRBJ2-4,many,TRBV12-3/TRBV12-4
CASSRPLAGLLNEQFF,TGTGCCAGCAGTCGTCCCCTAGCGGGACTATTGAATGAGCAGTTCTTC,TRBD2,TRBJ2-1,many,TRBV6-5
CASSGRTGKETQYF,TGTGCCAGCAGCGGACGGACAGGGAAAGAGACCCAGTACTTC,TRBD1,TRBJ2-5,many,TRBV7-9
CASSLEGQLNEKLFF,TGTGCCAGCAGCTTAGAGGGGCAGCTTAATGAAAAACTGTTTTTT,.,TRBJ1-4,few,TRBV7-9
CASSFSGRADTRELLF,TGTGCCAGCAGCTTTAGCGGGAGGGCCGACACCAGGGAGCTGCTTTTT,TRBD2,TRBJ2-2,once,TRBV7-9
CASSLKPEYEQYF,TGTGCCAGCAGCTTAAAACCGGAATACGAGCAGTACTTC,.,TRBJ2-7,many,TRBV7-3
CASSLASQGDRHEQYF,TGTGCCAGCAGCTTAGCGTCCCAGGGAGACCGCCACGAGCAGTACTTC,.,TRBJ2-7,many,TRBV7-9
CASSAYDKEALSYEQYF,TGCGCCAGCAGTGCATACGACAAGGAGGCCCTTTCCTACGAGCAGTACTTC,.,TRBJ2-7,.,TRBV10-2
CSAPDRALYNEQFF,TGCAGTGCCCCCGACAGGGCTCTCTACAATGAGCAGTTCTTC,TRBD1,TRBJ2-1,.,TRBV20-1
CATSRDRALDQPQHF,TGTGCCACCAGCAGAGATCGGGCGCTAGATCAGCCCCAGCATTTT,.,TRBJ1-5,.,TRBV15
CASSLETRGGPLETQYF,TGTGCCAGCAGCTTAGAGACGCGGGGGGGGCCATTGGAGACCCAGTACTTC,TRBD2,TRBJ2-5,.,TRBV7-9
CASSLGLAGGQAYNEQFF,TGTGCCAGCAGCTTGGGACTAGCGGGGGGGCAAGCCTACAATGAGCAGTTCTTC,TRBD2,TRBJ2-1,.,TRBV5-5
CSVEGAGSEQYF,TGCAGCGTTGAAGGGGCAGGGAGCGAGCAGTACTTC,.,TRBJ2-7,.,TRBV29-1
CSAEGIRETQYF,TGCAGTGCTGAGGGGATACGGGAGACCCAGTACTTC,.,TRBJ2-5,few,TRBV20-1
CASSLTLMETQYF,TGTGCCAGCAGTTTAACCCTGATGGAGACCCAGTACTTC,.,TRBJ2-5,.,TRBV27
CASSTLGTAYGYTF,TGTGCCAGCAGTACGCTGGGGACAGCCTATGGCTACACCTTC,TRBD1,TRBJ1-2,many,TRBV12-3/TRBV12-4